The T cell receptor beta chain described here comes from a study of patients and donors after allogeneic stem cell transplantation. This clonotype occurred a few times. The CDR3 extends over 15 amino acids. V lost 0 bases and J lost 7, with 14 bases in between. Germline V gives CDR1 SGHRS, CDR2 YFSETQ. TCRdb redid the calling of the RT-PCR reads with MiXCR, one entry per CDR3 protein. The top ten clones hold under 6.5% of a sample with 800,000 to 1,000,000 distinct CDR3 sequences, approximately 18% of them seen once. Input material: blood, either unsorted or a sorted T cell fraction (not recorded which). The V call is TRBV5-1, the J call TRBJ2-1; D may match TRBD1 or TRBD2 (7 bases each). The TCR sequence derives from a human donor who was either an allogeneic HSCT recipient or a stem cell or donor lymphocyte infusion donor (not recorded which). It is not recorded whose cells these are; they may come from a transplant donor. CDR3: CASSLVPGGDNEQFF. For the CDR3, the DNA is TGCGCCAGCAGCTTGGTTCCAGGGGGGGATAATGAGCAGTTCTTC.